These T cell receptor beta chains were read from a single sample in a study of T cells in Graves' hyperthyroidism and ophthalmopathy. TCRdb reprocessed the multiplex PCR reads via MiXCR and lists one record per CDR3 protein. Of under 800,000 distinct CDR3 sequences in the sample, approximately 14% were seen once. The sample consisted of blood. All receptors derive from a young woman with Graves' hyperthyroidism. CDR3s leave out the opening cysteine and the closing phenylalanine or tryptophan.

ASSDYRTSGRGSSYEQY	17	TRBJ2-7	TRBV25-1
ASSSSTGGARDEQY	14	TRBJ2-7	TRBV7-2
ASSSRTRPDTQY	12	TRBJ2-3	TRBV7-2
SATIPGQKAYT	11	TRBJ1-2	TRBV20-1
SVEGLAGASEQY	12	TRBJ2-7	TRBV29-1
ATSRDRTDQPQH	12	TRBJ1-5	TRBV15
SARTGEQY	8	TRBJ2-7	TRBV20-1
SVVSRSYGYT	10	TRBJ1-2	TRBV29-1
SARGWYSNQPQH	12	TRBJ1-5	TRBV20-1
SVAGGLGELF	10	TRBJ2-2	TRBV29-1
ASSYSAGLEAF	11	TRBJ1-1	TRBV6-6
AWRDNQGRNQPQH	13	TRBJ1-5	TRBV30
ASSLLRGLVTEAF	13	TRBJ1-1	TRBV19
ATSDWDRGPYEQY	13	TRBJ2-7	TRBV24-1
ASSERVRRELTDTQY	15	TRBJ2-3	TRBV6-1
ASAPGQGGNQPQH	13	TRBJ1-5	TRBV4-1
ASSWESEQF	9	TRBJ2-1	TRBV5-1
ASGGSEQF	8	TRBJ2-1	TRBV11-2
ASRRGTDANTGELF	14	TRBJ2-2	TRBV19
ASSDGAGGPYEQY	13	TRBJ2-7	TRBV6-1
ASSQDWSGSENIQY	14	TRBJ2-4	TRBV4-3
SAAKVGEIRETQY	13	TRBJ2-5	TRBV20-1
ASSQTGQGNEKLF	13	TRBJ1-4	TRBV3-1
ASRPRTGPETQY	12	TRBJ2-5	TRBV27
ASSRAGGLVDEQF	13	TRBJ2-1	TRBV28
ATSRGQGLVYGYT	13	TRBJ1-2	TRBV15
ASSPQVGREQY	11	TRBJ2-7	TRBV9
ASSGIAGNTGELF	13	TRBJ2-2	TRBV28
ASRFDRGGYGYT	12	TRBJ1-2	TRBV5-5
AWSRQGTRTGYT	12	TRBJ1-2	TRBV30
ASSETQRETQY	11	TRBJ2-5	TRBV2
ASSLVWAATGTSDLYEQY	18	TRBJ2-7	TRBV28
ASSFPRGGRIDTQY	14	TRBJ2-3	TRBV7-9
ASSFNLAGGPYEQY	14	TRBJ2-7	TRBV11-2
ASSIYFEKLF	10	TRBJ1-4	TRBV19
ASSPQRNEQF	10	TRBJ2-1	TRBV11-2
ASRQTGGSSPLH	12	TRBJ1-6	TRBV7-2
SVESKGYEQY	10	TRBJ2-7	TRBV29-1
ASSARGGYEQY	11	TRBJ2-7	TRBV5-6
ASSLGSSAVTQY	12	TRBJ2-5	TRBV11-2
ASRRQTGLYEQY	12	TRBJ2-7	TRBV6-1
ASSVNLRTYNTGELF	15	TRBJ2-2	TRBV6-1
ASSPVAGQNNSPLH	14	TRBJ1-6	TRBV18
ASSGRQAIFFSYEQY	15	TRBJ2-7	TRBV6-1
ASSGPPRQPQH	11	TRBJ1-5	TRBV19